The 6 T cell receptor beta chains reported below all come from one sample, sequenced in a study of cytomegalovirus exposure and HLA in healthy donors. PCR involved 60 Vbeta and 13 Jbeta primers. Some clones are missing from TCRdb's copy, which holds only in-frame ones; the method was immunoSEQ multiplex PCR. The sample yields approximately 150,000 clones, roughly 80% seen once. The sequenced sample consisted of PBMCs. Every receptor here comes from a man in his forties in good health and CMV-seropositive.

The chain carries TRBV15 and TRBJ1-3, with TRBD1 as a possible D gene (5 bases). The CDR3 has 15 residues. V gave up 0 bases and J gave up 2 bases, with 8 bases separating them. Germline V lookup: CDR1 LNHNV, CDR2 YYDKDF (reference sequence). CDR3 coding DNA: TGTGCCACCAGCAGAGACCCCAGGGCTGGAAACACCATATATTTT. Its translation: CATSRDPRAGNTIYF.

The chain combines TRBV28 with TRBJ1-5, with D maybe TRBD1 (5 bases). The V end was cut by 7 bases, the J end by 5 bases, with 21 bases between. CDR1 is MDHEN and CDR2 is SYDVKM in the germline V gene. This CDR3 region has 16 residues. The CDR3 reads CASIPPRTRHYQPQHF. CDR3 DNA sequence: TGTGCCAGCATCCCCCCGAGGACACGGCATTATCAGCCCCAGCATTTT.

J is TRBJ2-7 and V is TRBV5-4, with TRBD2 matching 8 bases. The CDR3 runs 17 residues. Germline V gene data show CDR1 as SGHNT and CDR2 as YYREEE (reference sequence). The ends lost 0 bases at V and 2 bases at J; junction bases unmatched: 10. CDR3 residues: CASSLVGSSGSAYEQYF. DNA of the CDR3: TGTGCCAGCAGCTTGGTTGGGTCGAGCGGGAGTGCCTACGAGCAGTACTTC.

The V call is TRBV7-9, the J call TRBJ2-2, with D perhaps TRBD1 (6 bases). V lost 5 bases and J 6 bases, leaving 19 bases between the germline ends. Germline values: CDR1 SEHNR, CDR2 FQNEAQ (reference sequence). CDR3 length equals 16 residues. CDR3 nucleotides: TGTGCCAGCAGCCTTCGTGGACAGAACAGCCCCGGGGAGCTGTTTTTT. Protein product: CASSLRGQNSPGELFF.

The count of this clone is one. CDR3 in DNA: TGCGCCAGCAGCCGACTCCGGACTAGTGGGGTCAATGAGCAGTTCTTC. Translation: CASSRLRTSGVNEQFF. The chain recombines TRBV4-1 with TRBJ2-1; 7 bases line up with TRBD2. Germline V gene lookup returns CDR1 MGHRA and CDR2 YSYEKL. The CDR3 sequence is 16 residues long. V lost 4 bases and J lost 6; bases outside the gene matches: 12.

The chain carries TRBV27 and TRBJ2-1; maybe TRBD2 (6 bases). Deletions cut 6 bases from V and 9 bases from J, with 12 bases between. This CDR3 has 12 amino acids. Germline assignment: CDR1 MNHEY and CDR2 SMNVEV (reference sequence). CDR3: CASSPRRGEQFF. The DNA of the CDR3 is TGTGCCAGCAGCCCGAGGAGGGGTGAGCAGTTCTTC.